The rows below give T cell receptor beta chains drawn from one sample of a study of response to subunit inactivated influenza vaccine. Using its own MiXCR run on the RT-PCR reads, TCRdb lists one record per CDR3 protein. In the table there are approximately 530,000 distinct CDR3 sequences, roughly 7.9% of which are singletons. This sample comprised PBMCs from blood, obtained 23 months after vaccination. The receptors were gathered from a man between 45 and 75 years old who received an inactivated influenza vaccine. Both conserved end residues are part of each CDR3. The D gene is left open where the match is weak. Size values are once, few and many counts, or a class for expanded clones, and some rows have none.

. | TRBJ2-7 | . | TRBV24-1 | TGTGCCACCAGCACTTCGGGGACACCAGGGACCTACGAGCAGTACTTC | CATSTSGTPGTYEQYF
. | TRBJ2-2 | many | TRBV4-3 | TGCGCCAGCAGCCAAGATCTGTGGGGAACCTTAAGCACCGGGGAGCTGTTTTTT | CASSQDLWGTLSTGELFF
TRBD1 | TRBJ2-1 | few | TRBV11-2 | TGTGCCAGCAGCTTACCAGGGGGTAACGAAAATGAGCAGTTCTTC | CASSLPGGNENEQFF
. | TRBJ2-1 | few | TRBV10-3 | TGTGCCATCAGTGCGGGGGCGGGGGACAATGAGCAGTTCTTC | CAISAGAGDNEQFF
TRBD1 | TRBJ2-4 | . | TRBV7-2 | TGTGCCAGCAGCGAGAGGAGGACAGGGGAAAACATTCAGTACTTC | CASSERRTGENIQYF
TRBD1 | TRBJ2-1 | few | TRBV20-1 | TGCAGTGCAAGGACAGGGGGTTGGGGCAATGAGCAGTTCTTC | CSARTGGWGNEQFF
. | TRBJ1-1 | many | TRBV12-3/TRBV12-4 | TGTGCCAGCAGGCGGAGTGGAAGAATGAACACTGAAGCTTTCTTT | CASRRSGRMNTEAFF
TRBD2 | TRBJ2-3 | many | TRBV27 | TGTGCCAGCAGTTTCGGCGGGAGTAAGGGAGATACGCAGTATTTT | CASSFGGSKGDTQYF
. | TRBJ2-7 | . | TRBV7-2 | TGTGCCAGCAGCTTAGATACAGGGTTGTCCTACGAGCAGTACTTC | CASSLDTGLSYEQYF
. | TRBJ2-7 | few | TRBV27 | TGTGCCAGCAGTATCGCGGAATCCTACGAGCAGTACTTC | CASSIAESYEQYF
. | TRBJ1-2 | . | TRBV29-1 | TGCAGCGTTGTGTTAGGGGTCTATGGCTACACCTTC | CSVVLGVYGYTF
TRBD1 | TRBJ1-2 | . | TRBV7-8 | TGTGCCAGCAGCTTAGTTGGACAGGGGGAAGGCGGCTACACCTTC | CASSLVGQGEGGYTF
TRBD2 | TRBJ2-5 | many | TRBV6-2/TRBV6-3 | TGTGCCAGCAGTTGGACTAGCGGGATAGAGACCCAGTACTTC | CASSWTSGIETQYF
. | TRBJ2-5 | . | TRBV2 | TGTGCCAGCAGTGTTCGGGGCACCCAGTACTTC | CASSVRGTQYF
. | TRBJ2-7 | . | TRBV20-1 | TGCAGTGCTAGAAGCAGGCGCATAACCTACGAGCAGTACTTC | CSARSRRITYEQYF
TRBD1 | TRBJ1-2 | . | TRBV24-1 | TGTGCCACCAGTGAGACAGGGGGCAGTGGCTACACCTTC | CATSETGGSGYTF
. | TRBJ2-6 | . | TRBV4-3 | TGCGCCAGCAGCCAATGGTTGGGCAGGGGTGGCTCTGGGGCCAACGTCCTGACTTTC | CASSQWLGRGGSGANVLTF
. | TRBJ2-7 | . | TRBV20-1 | TGCAGTGCACGCCAGCGGGCATCCTACGAGCAGTACTTC | CSARQRASYEQYF
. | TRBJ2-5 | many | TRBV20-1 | TGCAGTGCTAGTCGGGGTGTGGGGGAGACCCAGTACTTC | CSASRGVGETQYF
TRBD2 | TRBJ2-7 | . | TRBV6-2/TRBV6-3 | TGTGCCAGCAGGAAGGAAGCGGGAGAGTTTTCCTACGAGCAGTACTTC | CASRKEAGEFSYEQYF
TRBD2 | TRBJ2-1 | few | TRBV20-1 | TGCAGTGCTATATTGGGGACTAGCGGCGACAATGAGCAGTTCTTC | CSAILGTSGDNEQFF
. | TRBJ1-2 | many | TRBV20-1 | TGCAGTGCTAGACCACAGGGACGCAACTATGGCTACACCTTC | CSARPQGRNYGYTF
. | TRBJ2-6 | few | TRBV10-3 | TGTGCCATCAGTGCCGACTCAGGCTCTGGGGCCAACGTCCTGACTTTC | CAISADSGSGANVLTF
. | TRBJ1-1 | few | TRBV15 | TGTGCCACCAGCCGAGAAGGGTCCTCCACTGAAGCTTTCTTT | CATSREGSSTEAFF
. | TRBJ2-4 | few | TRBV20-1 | TGCAGTGCTTGTCCTGTGACTAGCAAAAACATTCAGTACTTC | CSACPVTSKNIQYF
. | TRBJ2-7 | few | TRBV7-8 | TGTGCCACCTCATTAGGGGGCGAGCAGTACTTC | CATSLGGEQYF
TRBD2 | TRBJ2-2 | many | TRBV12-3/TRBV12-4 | TGTGCCAGCAGTTTAAGACTAGCGGGAGGGCCAACGGGGGAGCTGTTTTTT | CASSLRLAGGPTGELFF
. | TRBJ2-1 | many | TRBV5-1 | TGCGCCAGCAGCTGGGCGGTGGGGCCTCCGAATGAGCAGTTCTTC | CASSWAVGPPNEQFF
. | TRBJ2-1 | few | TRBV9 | TGTGCCAGCAGCGTAGGTCCGGAAATTGTCTACAATGAGCAGTTCTTC | CASSVGPEIVYNEQFF
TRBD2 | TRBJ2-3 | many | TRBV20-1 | TGCAGTGCTTATAGCGGGGGGGCATTAGATACGCAGTATTTT | CSAYSGGALDTQYF
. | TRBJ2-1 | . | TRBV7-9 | TGTGCCAGCGCTCTTAGCGCCAATGAGCAGTTCTTC | CASALSANEQFF
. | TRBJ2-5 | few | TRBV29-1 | TGCAGCGTTGACCCCTCTGGGGCTGGCGGGTCCCAGTACTTC | CSVDPSGAGGSQYF